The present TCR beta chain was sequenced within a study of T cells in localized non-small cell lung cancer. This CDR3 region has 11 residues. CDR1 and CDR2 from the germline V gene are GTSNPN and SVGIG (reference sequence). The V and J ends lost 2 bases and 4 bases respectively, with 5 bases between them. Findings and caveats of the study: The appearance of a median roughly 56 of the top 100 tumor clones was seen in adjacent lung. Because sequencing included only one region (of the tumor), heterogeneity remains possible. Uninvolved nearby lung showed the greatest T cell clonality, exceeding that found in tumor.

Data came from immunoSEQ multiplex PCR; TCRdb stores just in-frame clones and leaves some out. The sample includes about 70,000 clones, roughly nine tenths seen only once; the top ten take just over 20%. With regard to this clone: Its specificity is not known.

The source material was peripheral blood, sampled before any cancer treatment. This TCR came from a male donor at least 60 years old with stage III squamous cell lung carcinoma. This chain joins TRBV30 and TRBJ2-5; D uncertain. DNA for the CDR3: TGTGCCTGGAGTAGAGGAGAGACCCAGTACTTC. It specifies CAWSRGETQYF.